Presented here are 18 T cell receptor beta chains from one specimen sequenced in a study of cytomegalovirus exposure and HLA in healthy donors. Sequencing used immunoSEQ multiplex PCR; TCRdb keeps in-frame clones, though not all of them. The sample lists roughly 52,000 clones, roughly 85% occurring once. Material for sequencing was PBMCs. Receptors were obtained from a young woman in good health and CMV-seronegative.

The CDR3 protein is CASSLGGDRGRTYNEQFF. CDR3 nucleotide sequence: TGCGCCAGCAGTTTAGGCGGGGACAGGGGACGGACCTACAATGAGCAGTTCTTC. This chain links TRBV5-1 with TRBJ2-1; TRBD1 matches 10 bases. Germline loops: CDR1 SGHRS, CDR2 YFSETQ. The J segment lost 2 bases and the V segment lost 5 bases, leaving 13 bases of the junction unmatched. The CDR3 length is 18 residues.

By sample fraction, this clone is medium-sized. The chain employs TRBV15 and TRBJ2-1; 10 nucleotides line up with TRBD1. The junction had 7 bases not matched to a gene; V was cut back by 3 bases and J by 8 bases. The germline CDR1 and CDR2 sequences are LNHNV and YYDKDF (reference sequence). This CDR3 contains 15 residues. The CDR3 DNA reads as TGTGCCACCAGCAGGGACAGGGGGGAGGTGGATGAGCAGTTCTTC. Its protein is CATSRDRGEVDEQFF.

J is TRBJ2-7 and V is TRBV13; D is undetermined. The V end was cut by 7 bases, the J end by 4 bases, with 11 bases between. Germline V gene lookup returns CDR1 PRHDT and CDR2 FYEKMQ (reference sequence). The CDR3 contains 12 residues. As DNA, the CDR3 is TGTGCCAGCAACTCTAGGCCGTACGAGCAGTACTTC. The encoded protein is CASNSRPYEQYF.

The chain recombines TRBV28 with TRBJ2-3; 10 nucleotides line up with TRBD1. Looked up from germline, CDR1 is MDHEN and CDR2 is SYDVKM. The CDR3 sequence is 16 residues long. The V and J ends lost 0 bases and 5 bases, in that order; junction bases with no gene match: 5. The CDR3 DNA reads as TGTGCCAGCAGTTTATGGGGGACAGGGGAAAAAGATACGCAGTATTTT. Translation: CASSLWGTGEKDTQYF.

This CDR3 is CASSPGTAAETQYF. The CDR3 DNA sequence: TGTGCCAGCTCACCAGGGACAGCAGCGGAGACCCAGTACTTC. V usage is TRBV18 and J usage is TRBJ2-5; TRBD1 matches 7 bases. Losses at the gene ends were 2 bases for V and 5 bases for J; bases not matched to a gene: 5. This CDR3 has 14 residues. Germline V gene lookup returns CDR1 KGHSH and CDR2 LQKENI.

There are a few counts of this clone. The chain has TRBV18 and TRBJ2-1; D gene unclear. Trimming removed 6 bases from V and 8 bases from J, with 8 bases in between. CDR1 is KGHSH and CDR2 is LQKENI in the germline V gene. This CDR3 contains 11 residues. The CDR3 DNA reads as TGTGCCAGCTCCCAAGAGGATGAGCAGTTCTTC. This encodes CASSQEDEQFF.

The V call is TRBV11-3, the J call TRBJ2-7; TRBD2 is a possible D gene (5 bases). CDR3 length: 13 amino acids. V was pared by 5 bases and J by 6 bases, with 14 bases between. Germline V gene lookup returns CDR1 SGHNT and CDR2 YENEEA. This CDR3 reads CASSPRTGVEQYF. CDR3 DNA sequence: TGTGCCAGCAGCCCACGAACCGGGGTCGAGCAGTACTTC.

The chain's CDR3 is CASSPAGGSSYNEQFF. The CDR3 nucleotides are TGTGCCAGCAGTCCCGCGGGCGGAAGCTCCTACAATGAGCAGTTCTTC. The V gene is TRBV28, the J gene TRBJ2-1; maybe TRBD2 (5 bases). The V end was cut by 5 bases, the J end by 0 bases, with 14 bases between. The germline CDR1 and CDR2 sequences are MDHEN and SYDVKM. The CDR3 has 16 residues.

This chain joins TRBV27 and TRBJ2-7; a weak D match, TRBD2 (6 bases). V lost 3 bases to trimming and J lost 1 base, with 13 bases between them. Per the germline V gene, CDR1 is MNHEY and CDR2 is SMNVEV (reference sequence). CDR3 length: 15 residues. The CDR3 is CASSFGGSRSYEQYF. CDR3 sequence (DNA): TGTGCCAGCAGTTTTGGAGGGTCGAGGTCCTACGAGCAGTACTTC.

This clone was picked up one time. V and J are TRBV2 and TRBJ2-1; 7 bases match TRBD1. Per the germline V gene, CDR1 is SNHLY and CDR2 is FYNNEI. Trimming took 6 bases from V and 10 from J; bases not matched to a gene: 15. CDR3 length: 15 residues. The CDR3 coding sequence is TGTGCCAGCAGCGCCGACAGGGCGTCCGCAAAAGAGCAGTTCTTC. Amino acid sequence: CASSADRASAKEQFF.

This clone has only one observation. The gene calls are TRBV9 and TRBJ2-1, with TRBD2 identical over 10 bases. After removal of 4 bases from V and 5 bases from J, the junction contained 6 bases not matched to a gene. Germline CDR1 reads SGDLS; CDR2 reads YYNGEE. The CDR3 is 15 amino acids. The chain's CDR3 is CASSRAGGQNNEQFF. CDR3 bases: TGTGCCAGCAGCCGAGCGGGAGGGCAAAACAATGAGCAGTTCTTC.

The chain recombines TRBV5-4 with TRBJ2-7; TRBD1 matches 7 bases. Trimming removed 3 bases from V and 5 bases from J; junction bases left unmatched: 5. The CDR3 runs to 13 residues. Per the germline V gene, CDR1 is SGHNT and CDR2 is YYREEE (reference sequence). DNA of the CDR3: TGTGCCAGCAGCTCCGGGACAGCCCACGAGCAGTACTTC. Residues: CASSSGTAHEQYF.

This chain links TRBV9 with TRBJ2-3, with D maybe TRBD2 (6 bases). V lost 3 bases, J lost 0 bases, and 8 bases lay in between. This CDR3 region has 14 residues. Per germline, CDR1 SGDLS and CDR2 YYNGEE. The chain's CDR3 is CASSDSGSTDTQYF. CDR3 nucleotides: TGTGCCAGCAGCGATAGCGGTAGCACAGATACGCAGTATTTT.

The CDR3 coding sequence is TGTGCCAGCTCACCATTATACCGATCCAGCTCCTACGAGCAGTACTTC. It codes for CASSPLYRSSSYEQYF. This chain joins TRBV18 and TRBJ2-7; no definite D call. CDR1 and CDR2 from the germline V gene are KGHSH and LQKENI. V lost 2 bases and J lost 0, with 14 bases in between. This CDR3 is 16 amino acids long. Combining the CDR3 with reference TRBV18 and TRBJ2-7 gives the whole variable domain NAGVMQNPRHLVRRRGQEARLRCSPMKGHSHVYWYRQLPEEGLKFMVYLQKENIIDESGMPKERFSAEFPKEGPSILRIQQVVRGDSAAYFCASSPLYRSSSYEQYFGPGTRLTVT.

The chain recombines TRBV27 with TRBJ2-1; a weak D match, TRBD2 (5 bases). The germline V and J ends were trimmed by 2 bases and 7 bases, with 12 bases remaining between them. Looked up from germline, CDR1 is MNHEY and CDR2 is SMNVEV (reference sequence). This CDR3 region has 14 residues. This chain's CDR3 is CASSLIDGLNEQFF. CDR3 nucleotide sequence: TGTGCCAGCAGTTTAATCGACGGACTTAATGAGCAGTTCTTC.

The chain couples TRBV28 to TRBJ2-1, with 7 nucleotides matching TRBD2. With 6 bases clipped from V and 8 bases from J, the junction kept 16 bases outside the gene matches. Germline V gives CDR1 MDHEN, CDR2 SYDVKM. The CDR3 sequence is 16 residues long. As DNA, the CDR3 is TGTGCCAGCAGGAATTACGGGAGCGGGATCGGGGATGAGCAGTTCTTC. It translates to CASRNYGSGIGDEQFF.

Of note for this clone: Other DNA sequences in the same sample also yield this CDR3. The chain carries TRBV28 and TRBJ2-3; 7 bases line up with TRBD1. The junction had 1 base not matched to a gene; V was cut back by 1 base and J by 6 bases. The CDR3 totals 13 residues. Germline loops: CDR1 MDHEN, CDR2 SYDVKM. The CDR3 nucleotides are TGTGCCAGCAGTTTATCAGGGGGTGATACGCAGTATTTT. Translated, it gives CASSLSGGDTQYF.

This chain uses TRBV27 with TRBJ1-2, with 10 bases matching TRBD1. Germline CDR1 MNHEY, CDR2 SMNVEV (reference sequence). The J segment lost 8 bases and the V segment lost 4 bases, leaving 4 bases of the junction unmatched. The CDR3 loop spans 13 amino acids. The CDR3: CASSWGQGNGYTF. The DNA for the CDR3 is TGTGCCAGCAGTTGGGGACAGGGGAACGGCTACACCTTC.